This T cell receptor beta chain was recorded in a study of blood T cells in healthy people across ages. In its sample, this clonotype was seen a few times. The target antigen is unknown. The study, taken as a whole, reports: Among T cells, TCR beta diversity per million cells dropped roughly linearly as age rose. In long-lived donors, naive CD4+ cell counts and diversity exceeded those of aged donors.

Through a sample-barcoded 5' primer and a J-beta primer mix, a second PCR was run for roughly 6 to 12 cycles. With 12 random nucleotides, a template-switch adaptor tagged each individual cDNA molecule. In TCRdb, the 5' RACE reads were re-called with MiXCR into one record per CDR3 protein. Of roughly 2 million distinct CDR3 sequences listed, about 50% are singletons. Peripheral blood from each donor was collected in a volume of 8.5 to 10 milliliters. The germline CDR1 and CDR2 sequences are MNHNY and SVGAGI (reference sequence). The CDR3 spans 16 residues. The V and J ends lost 2 bases and 6 bases respectively, with 19 bases between them.

The sample was blood. The TCR sequence derives from a woman aged 40-49 years in good health. The J gene is TRBJ1-2, the V gene TRBV6-6; a possible D gene is TRBD1 (6 bases). In DNA, the CDR3 is TGTGCCAGCAGTTACCCAACAGGGATCCCTCGCGATGGCTACACCTTC. Translated, it gives CASSYPTGIPRDGYTF.